A selection of T cell receptor beta chains follows, all from one sample in a study of blood T cell repertoires in COVID-19. The method was immunoSEQ multiplex PCR; TCRdb's version includes in-frame clones alone and lacks a portion of them. Counted here are fewer than 300,000 clones, roughly 79% occurring once; the ten biggest clones make up 2.5% to 3%. Specimen: peripheral blood. Receptors originate from a woman aged 55 to 70 with active or convalescent COVID-19. CDR3s include the opening cysteine and the closing phenylalanine or tryptophan. D genes are given only for firm matches. Rows give clone size only sometimes, using once, few, many, or a class for an expanded clone.

J gene,D gene,clone size,V gene,CDR3 DNA,CDR3 protein
TRBJ1-5,NA,few,TRBV19,TGTGCCAGTAGCAGAACAGGCGGCGGAAGGGGCAATCAGCCCCAGCATTTT,CASSRTGGGRGNQPQHF
TRBJ2-2,NA,NA,TRBV2,TGTGCCAGCAGTGAAGCGACGACTTCGCTCACCGGGGAGCTGTTTTTT,CASSEATTSLTGELFF
TRBJ1-1,NA,NA,TRBV2,TGTGCCAGCAGTCCAGAGGGTGAAGCTTTCTTT,CASSPEGEAFF
TRBJ2-3,NA,NA,TRBV7-2,TGTGCCAGCAGCTTAGATTCACGAAGCGGGTCTTCAGATACGCAGTATTTT,CASSLDSRSGSSDTQYF
TRBJ2-2,NA,NA,TRBV7-3,TGTGCCAGCAGCTTACCAGGGGTTGGCACCGGGGAGCTGTTTTTT,CASSLPGVGTGELFF
TRBJ2-3,NA,NA,TRBV7-7,TGTGCTAGCAGCTTGGATAGGGGCCCAAGCACAGATACGCAGTATTTT,CASSLDRGPSTDTQYF
TRBJ2-5,NA,few,TRBV5-4,TGTGCCAGCAGCTCCGAGGGGGTTGGTGAGACCCAGTACTTC,CASSSEGVGETQYF
TRBJ1-1,NA,NA,TRBV25-1,TGTGCCAGCAGTGGCGGGGCTCAAGCTTTCTTT,CASSGGAQAFF
TRBJ2-3,NA,NA,TRBV7-9,TGTGCCAGCAGCTTAACGGGGGGCACAGATACGCAGTATTTT,CASSLTGGTDTQYF
TRBJ1-1,NA,NA,TRBV7-8,TGTGCCAGCAGCTTAGAAGGGGGTTGGGCGACTGAAGCTTTCTTT,CASSLEGGWATEAFF
TRBJ1-2,NA,NA,TRBV30,TGTGCCTCCCCCCGAGGTTCCGGCTACACCTTC,CASPRGSGYTF
TRBJ2-7,TRBD1,NA,TRBV19,TGTGCCAGTAGTAGAGAGGGACAGGGGCGAGAGCAGTACTTC,CASSREGQGREQYF
TRBJ2-2,TRBD2,NA,TRBV27,TGTGCCAGCAGTTCATCAAGCGGGGTCCACGGGGAGCTGTTTTTT,CASSSSSGVHGELFF
TRBJ2-5,TRBD2,few,TRBV5-1,TGCGCCAGCAGCTTGGTGGCGGGGGGCTTGGAGACCCAGTACTTC,CASSLVAGGLETQYF
TRBJ1-1,TRBD1,NA,TRBV7-9,TGTGCCAGCAGCTTAGCGTACAGGGGGAGCACTGAAGCTTTCTTT,CASSLAYRGSTEAFF
TRBJ2-5,NA,NA,TRBV9,TGTGCCAGCAGCGTAGGGGGCGGGGCCCCCCAAGAGACCCAGTACTTC,CASSVGGGAPQETQYF
TRBJ2-3,NA,NA,TRBV10-3,TGTGCCATCAGTGAGTCTCGGGGGGCCGAACGTGGTATAGATACGCAGTATTTT,CAISESRGAERGIDTQYF
TRBJ1-2,NA,NA,TRBV27,TGTGCCAGCACCCAATGGGGGGGCTCCCCTTATGGCTACACCTTC,CASTQWGGSPYGYTF
TRBJ2-1,NA,NA,TRBV19,TGTGCCAGTAGTATAGATACAGCTACCTACAATGAGCAGTTCTTC,CASSIDTATYNEQFF
TRBJ1-1,NA,NA,TRBV19,TGTGCCAGTAGTATAGATACAGCCATGAACACTGAAGCTTTCTTT,CASSIDTAMNTEAFF
TRBJ2-2,NA,NA,TRBV10-2,TGCGCCAGCAGTGGAAGGTCCGTGCGGGAAGGTACCGGGGAGCTGTTTTTT,CASSGRSVREGTGELFF
TRBJ2-7,TRBD2,NA,TRBV5-4,TGTGCCAGCAGCTTGGCTAGCGGGGGGGCCTACGAGCAGTACTTC,CASSLASGGAYEQYF
TRBJ2-5,TRBD2,few,TRBV5-5,TGTGCCAGCAGCTTGCTAGCGGGGAGACAAGAGACCCAGTACTTC,CASSLLAGRQETQYF
TRBJ2-7,NA,NA,TRBV2,TGTGCCAGCAGTGAATGGGCAGGGGGGTATACTTCCTACGAGCAGTACTTC,CASSEWAGGYTSYEQYF
TRBJ2-2,NA,NA,TRBV27,TGTGCCAGCAGTGACAAAATCTCAAACACCGGGGAGCTGTTTTTT,CASSDKISNTGELFF
TRBJ2-3,NA,NA,TRBV9,TGTGCCAGCAGCGTAGGACTCCCGGGGACAGATACGCAGTATTTT,CASSVGLPGTDTQYF
TRBJ2-1,TRBD1,NA,TRBV5-4,TGTGCCAGCAGCCGCGTATTTGACAGGGCCGGCTACAATGAGCAGTTCTTC,CASSRVFDRAGYNEQFF
TRBJ1-5,TRBD1,NA,TRBV3-1/TRBV3-2,TGTGCCAGCAGCGGGACAGGGGATCAGCCCCAGCATTTT,CASSGTGDQPQHF
TRBJ1-5,NA,NA,TRBV7-8,TGTGCCAGCAGCCCTCACGGGGGGGGGCTCGGTAGCAATCAGCCCCAGCATTTT,CASSPHGGGLGSNQPQHF
TRBJ1-1,NA,NA,TRBV29-1,TGCAGCGTTGCAAACACTGAAGCTTTCTTT,CSVANTEAFF
TRBJ1-5,TRBD1,few,TRBV7-2,TGTGCCAGCAGCTTAGATCAGGGGGCGAGGCAGCCCCAGCATTTT,CASSLDQGARQPQHF
TRBJ2-7,NA,once,TRBV7-3,TGTGCCAGCAGCTTAAATCCTGCCTACGAGCAGTACTTC,CASSLNPAYEQYF
TRBJ2-7,NA,NA,TRBV6-5,TGTGCCAGCAGTTCCCCGGCGGGGCGCTCCTACGAGCAGTACTTC,CASSSPAGRSYEQYF
TRBJ1-2,NA,NA,TRBV2,TGTGCCAGCAGTGAAGCCCTACGAGCCGCCTTC,CASSEALRAAF
TRBJ1-2,TRBD1,NA,TRBV29-1,TGCAGCGTTGAAGGGACAGGGGGCGGATATGGCTACACCTTC,CSVEGTGGGYGYTF
TRBJ2-5,NA,few,TRBV20-1,TGCAGTGCTAGTGGCAGGGCGGGGTACCAAGAGACCCAGTACTTC,CSASGRAGYQETQYF
TRBJ1-2,NA,NA,TRBV3-1/TRBV3-2,TGTGCCAGCAGCCAAGATCGACAGGCCTTCTATGGCTACACCTTC,CASSQDRQAFYGYTF
TRBJ1-3,TRBD1,few,TRBV5-6,TGTGCCAGCAGCACCGGACAGGTGTTCTCTGGAAACACCATATATTTT,CASSTGQVFSGNTIYF
TRBJ1-3,TRBD1,NA,TRBV2,TGTGCCAGCAGTCCCCAGGGGACAGGACTGTTCTCTGGAAACACCATATATTTT,CASSPQGTGLFSGNTIYF
TRBJ2-3,NA,few,TRBV5-1,TGCGCCAGCAGCTTGGACAGCCGCACAGATACGCAGTATTTT,CASSLDSRTDTQYF
TRBJ1-6,TRBD1,NA,TRBV5-8,TGTGCCAGCAGCTTCCGGGACAGCCTTTCACCCCTCCACTTT,CASSFRDSLSPLHF